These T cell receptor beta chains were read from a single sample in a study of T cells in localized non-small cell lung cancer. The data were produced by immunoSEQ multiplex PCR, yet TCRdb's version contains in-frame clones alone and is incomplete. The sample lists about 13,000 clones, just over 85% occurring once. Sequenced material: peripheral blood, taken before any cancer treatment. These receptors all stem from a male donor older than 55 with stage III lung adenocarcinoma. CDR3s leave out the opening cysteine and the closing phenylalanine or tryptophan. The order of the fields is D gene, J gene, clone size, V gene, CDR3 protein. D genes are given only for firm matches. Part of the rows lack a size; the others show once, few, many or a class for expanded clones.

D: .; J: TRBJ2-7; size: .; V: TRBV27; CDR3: ASSSQGSSYEQY
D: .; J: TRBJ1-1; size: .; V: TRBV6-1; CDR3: ASKDTNTEAF
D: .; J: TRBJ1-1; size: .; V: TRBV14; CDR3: ASSQDIRGAEAF
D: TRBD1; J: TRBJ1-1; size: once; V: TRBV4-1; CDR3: ASSRDRGNTEAF
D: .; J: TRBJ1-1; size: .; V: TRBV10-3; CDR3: AMGAGGTEAF
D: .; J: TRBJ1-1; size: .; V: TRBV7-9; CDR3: ASNSPDGGQQNTEAF
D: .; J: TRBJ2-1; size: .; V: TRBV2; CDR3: ASSTHRWGEQF
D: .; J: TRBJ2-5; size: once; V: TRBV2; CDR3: ASNQGGAQTGTQY
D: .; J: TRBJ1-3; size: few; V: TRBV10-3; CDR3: AITQAGGNTIY
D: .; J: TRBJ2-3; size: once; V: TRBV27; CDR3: ASSWQGFTDTQY
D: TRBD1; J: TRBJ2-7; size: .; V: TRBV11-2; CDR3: ASSGQGAYEQY
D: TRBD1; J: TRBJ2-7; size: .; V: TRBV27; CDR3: ASSLTRGMYEQY
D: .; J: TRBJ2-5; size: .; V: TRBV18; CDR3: ASSPGSHETQY
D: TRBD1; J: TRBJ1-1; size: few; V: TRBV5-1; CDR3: ASSLGQGGLGTEAF
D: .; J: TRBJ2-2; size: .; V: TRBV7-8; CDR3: ASSLVGGLNTGELF
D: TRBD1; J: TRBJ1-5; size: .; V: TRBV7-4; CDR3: ASSLPGQEPQPQH
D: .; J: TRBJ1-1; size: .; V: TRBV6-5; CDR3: ASSFLGQYTEAF
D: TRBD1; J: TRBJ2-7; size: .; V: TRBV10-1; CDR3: ASQDRGSYEQY
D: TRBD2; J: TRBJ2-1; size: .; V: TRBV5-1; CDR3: ASSWTSERSEQF
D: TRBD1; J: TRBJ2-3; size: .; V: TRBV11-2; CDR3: ASNTGTGVQY
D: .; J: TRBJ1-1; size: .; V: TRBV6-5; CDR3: ASSYSSSGGDTEAF
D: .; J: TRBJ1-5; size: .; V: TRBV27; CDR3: ASSSSNLDRYNQPQH